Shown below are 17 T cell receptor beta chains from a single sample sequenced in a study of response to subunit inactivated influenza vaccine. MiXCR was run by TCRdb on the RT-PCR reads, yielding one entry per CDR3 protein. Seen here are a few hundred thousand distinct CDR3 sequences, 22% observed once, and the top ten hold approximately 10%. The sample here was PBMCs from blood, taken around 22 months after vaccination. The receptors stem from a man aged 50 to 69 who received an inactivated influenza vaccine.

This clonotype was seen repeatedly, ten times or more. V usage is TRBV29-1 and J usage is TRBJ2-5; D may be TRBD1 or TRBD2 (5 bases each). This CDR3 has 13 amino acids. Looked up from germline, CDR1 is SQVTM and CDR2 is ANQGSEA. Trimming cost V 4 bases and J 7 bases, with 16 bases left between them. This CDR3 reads CSVVISGPRTQYF. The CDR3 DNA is TGCAGCGTTGTGATTTCGGGGCCTCGGACCCAGTACTTC.

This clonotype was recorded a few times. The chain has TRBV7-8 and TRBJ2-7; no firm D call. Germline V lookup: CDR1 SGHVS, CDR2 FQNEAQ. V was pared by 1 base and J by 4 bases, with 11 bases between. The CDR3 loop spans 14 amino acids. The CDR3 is CASSLVPRNYEQYF. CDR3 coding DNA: TGTGCCAGCAGCTTAGTGCCCAGGAATTACGAGCAGTACTTC.

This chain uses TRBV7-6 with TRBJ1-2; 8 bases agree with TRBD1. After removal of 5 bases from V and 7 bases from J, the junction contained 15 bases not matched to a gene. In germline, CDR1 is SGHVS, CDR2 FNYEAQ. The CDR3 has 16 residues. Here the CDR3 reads CASSARQGPSPAGYTF. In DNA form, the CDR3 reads TGTGCCAGCAGCGCCAGACAGGGGCCATCTCCCGCTGGCTACACCTTC.

DNA for the CDR3: TGTGCTAGTGGTTCTCAGGGATACAATGAGCAGTTCTTC. Its translation is CASGSQGYNEQFF. The V gene is TRBV12-5, the J gene TRBJ2-1; possibly TRBD1 for D (5 bases). Germline loops: CDR1 LGHNT, CDR2 FRNRAP. V was trimmed by 4 bases and J by 4 bases, leaving 8 bases between them. CDR3 length: 13 amino acids.

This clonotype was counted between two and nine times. CDR3 DNA: TGCGCCAGCAGCCCCGGCGGTTTAGGGTGGGAGACCCAGTACTTC. This sequence encodes CASSPGGLGWETQYF. This chain joins TRBV5-1 and TRBJ2-5, with D unclear. The CDR3 consists of 15 residues. Germline CDR1 SGHRS, CDR2 YFSETQ. V was pared by 4 bases and J by 5 bases, with 18 bases between.

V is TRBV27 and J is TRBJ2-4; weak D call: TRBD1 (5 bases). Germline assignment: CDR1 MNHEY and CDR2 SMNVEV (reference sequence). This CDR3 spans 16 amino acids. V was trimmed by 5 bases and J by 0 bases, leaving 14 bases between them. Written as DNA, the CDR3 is TGTGCCAGCAGTCCCCGACAGCTTCTAGCCAAAAACATTCAGTACTTC. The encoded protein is CASSPRQLLAKNIQYF.

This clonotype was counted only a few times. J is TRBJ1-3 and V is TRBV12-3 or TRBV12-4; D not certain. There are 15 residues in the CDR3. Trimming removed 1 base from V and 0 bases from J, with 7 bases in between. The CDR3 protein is CASSLGGDSGNTIYF. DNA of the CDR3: TGTGCCAGCAGTTTAGGCGGAGACTCTGGAAACACCATATATTTT.

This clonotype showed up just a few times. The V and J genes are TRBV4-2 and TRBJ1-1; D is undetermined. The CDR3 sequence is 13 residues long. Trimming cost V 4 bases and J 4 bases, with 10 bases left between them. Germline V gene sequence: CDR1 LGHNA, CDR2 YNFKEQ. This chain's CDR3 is CASSREISTEAFF. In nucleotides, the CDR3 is TGTGCCAGCAGCCGAGAAATAAGCACTGAAGCTTTCTTT.

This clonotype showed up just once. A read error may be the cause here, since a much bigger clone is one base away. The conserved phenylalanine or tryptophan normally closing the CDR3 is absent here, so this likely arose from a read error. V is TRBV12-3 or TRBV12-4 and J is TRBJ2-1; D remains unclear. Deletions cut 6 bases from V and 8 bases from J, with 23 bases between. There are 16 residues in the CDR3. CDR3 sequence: CASRLRRNGIGDEQFC. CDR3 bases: TGTGCCAGCAGACTAAGACGGAATGGGATAGGCGATGAGCAGTTCTGC.

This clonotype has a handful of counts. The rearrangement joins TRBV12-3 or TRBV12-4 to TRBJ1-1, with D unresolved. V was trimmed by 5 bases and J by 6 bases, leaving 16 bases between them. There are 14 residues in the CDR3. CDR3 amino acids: CASSPKRWGSEAFF. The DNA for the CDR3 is TGTGCCAGCAGTCCCAAACGGTGGGGATCTGAAGCTTTCTTT.

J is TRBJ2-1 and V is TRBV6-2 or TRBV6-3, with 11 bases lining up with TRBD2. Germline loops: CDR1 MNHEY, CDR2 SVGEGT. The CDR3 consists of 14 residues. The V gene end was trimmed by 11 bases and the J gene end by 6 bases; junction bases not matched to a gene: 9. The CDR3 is CASTSGSSFNEQFF. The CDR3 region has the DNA TGTGCCTCCACTAGCGGGAGCAGTTTCAATGAGCAGTTCTTC.

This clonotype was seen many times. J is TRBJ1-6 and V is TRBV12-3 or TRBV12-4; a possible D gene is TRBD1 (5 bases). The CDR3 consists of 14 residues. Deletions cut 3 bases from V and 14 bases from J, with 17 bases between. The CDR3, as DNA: TGTGCCAGCAGTTTCGGATCGAGGGGATCATCCCTCCACTTT. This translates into CASSFGSRGSSLHF.

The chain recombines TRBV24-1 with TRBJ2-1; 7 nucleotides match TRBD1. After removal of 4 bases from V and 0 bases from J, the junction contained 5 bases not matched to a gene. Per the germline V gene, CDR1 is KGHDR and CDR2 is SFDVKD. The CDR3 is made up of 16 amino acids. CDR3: CATSDWGQSSYNEQFF. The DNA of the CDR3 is TGTGCCACCAGTGACTGGGGACAGAGCTCCTACAATGAGCAGTTCTTC.

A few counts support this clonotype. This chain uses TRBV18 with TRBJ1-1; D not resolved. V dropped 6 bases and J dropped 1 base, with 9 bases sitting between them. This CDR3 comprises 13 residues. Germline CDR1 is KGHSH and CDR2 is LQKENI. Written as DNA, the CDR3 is TGTGCCAGCTCTGTGGACCAGAACACTGAAGCTTTCTTT. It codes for CASSVDQNTEAFF. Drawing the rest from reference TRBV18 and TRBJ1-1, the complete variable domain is NAGVMQNPRHLVRRRGQEARLRCSPMKGHSHVYWYRQLPEEGLKFMVYLQKENIIDESGMPKERFSAEFPKEGPSILRIQQVVRGDSAAYFCASSVDQNTEAFFGQGTRLTVV.

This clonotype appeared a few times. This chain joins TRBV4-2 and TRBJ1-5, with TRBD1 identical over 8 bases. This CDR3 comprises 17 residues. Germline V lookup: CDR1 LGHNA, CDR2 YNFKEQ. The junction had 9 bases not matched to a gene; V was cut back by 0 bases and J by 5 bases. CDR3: CASSQDGQGARDQPQHF. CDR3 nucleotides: TGTGCCAGCAGCCAAGATGGGCAGGGGGCTAGGGATCAGCCCCAGCATTTT.

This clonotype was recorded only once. As DNA, the CDR3 is TGTGCCAGCAGCTTAGGCTCTCAGGGCACTGGAAACACCATATATTTT. It codes for CASSLGSQGTGNTIYF. The V call is TRBV7-6, the J call TRBJ1-3, with D possibly being TRBD1 (5 bases). The V and J ends lost 1 base and 2 bases respectively, with 12 bases between them. Per the germline V gene, CDR1 is SGHVS and CDR2 is FNYEAQ. CDR3 size: 16 residues.

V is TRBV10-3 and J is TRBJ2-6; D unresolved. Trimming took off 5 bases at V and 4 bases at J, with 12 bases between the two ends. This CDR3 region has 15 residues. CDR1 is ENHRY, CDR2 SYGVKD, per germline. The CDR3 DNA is TGTGCCATCAGTACACCGATGAAGGGGGCCAACGTCCTGACTTTC. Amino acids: CAISTPMKGANVLTF.